The 14 T cell receptor beta chains in this list originate from one sample, sequenced in a study of blood T cells in healthy people across ages. Through a sample-barcoded 5' primer and a J-beta primer mix, a second PCR was run for roughly 6 to 11 cycles. TCRdb called the 5' RACE reads again in MiXCR, with one record for every CDR3 protein. The sample consists of around 1,000,000 distinct CDR3 sequences, about 25% of them appearing once. These data are also associated with another study on T cells of mothers and their children.

Sequenced input: blood. The receptor source for this set is a girl aged 2-10 years in good health.

This clonotype appeared a few times. The chain is built from TRBV7-2 and TRBJ2-5; D is unclear. This CDR3 comprises 13 residues. The germline V gene has CDR1 SGHTA and CDR2 FQGNSA. Trimming removed 5 bases at V and 5 bases at J, with 12 bases between. This CDR3 reads CASSHNLMETQYF. The CDR3 bases are TGTGCCAGCAGCCACAATTTGATGGAGACCCAGTACTTC.

This clonotype was counted only a few times. One end of the junction is discordant with germline, which a read error may explain. The J gene is TRBJ2-5, the V gene TRBV4-1; 7 bases are shared with TRBD1. The J call may be wrong; the DNA end is better matched by TRBJ2-7. Per the germline V gene, CDR1 is MGHRA and CDR2 is YSYEKL. The CDR3 spans 13 residues. The CDR3 DNA reads TGCGCCAGCAGCGAAGAGACAGGGTCCGAGCAGTACTTC. Residues: CASSEETGSEQYF.

This clonotype was seen a few times. One end of the junction fails to match germline, which may point to a read error. The chain has TRBV2 and TRBJ2-1, with 9 bases that match TRBD2. The length of the CDR3 is 19 residues. CDR1 and CDR2 from the germline V gene are SNHLY and FYNNEI. The DNA of the CDR3 is TGTGCCAGCAGTGCCCGCGGGAGGGAGATAGGGGGCTCCTACAATGAACAGTTCTTC. Its translation: CASSARGREIGGSYNEQFF.

V and J are TRBV3-1 and TRBJ1-1; 10 bases are a match to TRBD1. This CDR3 is 17 amino acids long. The germline CDR1 and CDR2 sequences are LGHDT and YNNKEL (reference sequence). The ends lost 4 bases at V and 1 base at J; junction bases unmatched: 9. CDR3 nucleotides: TGTGCCAGCAGCCTTGTCGGAGGACAGGGGGGGAACACTGAAGCTTTCTTT. Amino acids: CASSLVGGQGGNTEAFF.

V usage is TRBV29-1 and J usage is TRBJ2-5; either TRBD1 or TRBD2 may fit D (5 bases each). This CDR3 contains 15 residues. V was shortened by 4 bases and J by 1 base, with 16 bases between the two germline ends. The germline CDR1 and CDR2 sequences are SQVTM and ANQGSEA. The CDR3 region has the DNA TGCAGCGTTGCCTTCTTGTGGGGGACCCAAGAGACCCAGTACTTC. This codes for CSVAFLWGTQETQYF.

The CDR3 sequence is CASSHLSWDGYNTDTQYF. As DNA, the CDR3 is TGTGCCAGCAGCCACCTCTCCTGGGACGGTTACAACACAGATACGCAGTATTTT. V gene TRBV28 combines with J gene TRBJ2-3; tentatively, D is TRBD1 or TRBD2 (5 bases each). Trimming pared 6 bases from V and 2 bases from J, leaving 24 bases between. CDR1 is MDHEN and CDR2 is SYDVKM in the germline V gene. The length of the CDR3 is 18 residues.

In its sample, this clonotype was seen a few times. The chain combines TRBV12-3 or TRBV12-4 with TRBJ1-5; D is possibly TRBD1 (6 bases). Trimming took 5 bases from V and 0 from J, leaving 14 bases between them. This CDR3 has 16 residues. The CDR3 reads CASSPRTADSNQPQHF. As DNA, the CDR3 is TGTGCCAGCAGTCCCCGGACAGCTGATAGCAATCAGCCCCAGCATTTT.

The chain combines TRBV28 with TRBJ1-6; no reliable D call. This CDR3 is 13 amino acids long. The germline V gene has CDR1 MDHEN and CDR2 SYDVKM. Between the trimmed V and J ends, which lost 7 bases and 5 bases, there was a span of 9 bases. The chain's CDR3 is CASMGSNNSPLHF. The CDR3 DNA sequence: TGTGCCAGCATGGGCAGTAATAATTCACCCCTCCACTTT.

The V gene is TRBV29-1, the J gene TRBJ2-7; tentatively, D is TRBD1 or TRBD2 (6 bases each). V was cut by 1 base and J by 6 bases, with 13 bases left in between. CDR1 is SQVTM, CDR2 ANQGSEA, per germline. This CDR3 has 13 amino acids. The CDR3: CSVEGRGDGEQYF. CDR3 nucleotides: TGCAGCGTTGAAGGGAGGGGGGACGGCGAGCAGTACTTC.

The chain carries TRBV7-2 and TRBJ1-1; 7 bases map to TRBD1. The length of the CDR3 is 15 residues. The trim removed 5 bases at V and 1 base at J, leaving 7 bases unmatched. Germline V gene lookup returns CDR1 SGHTA and CDR2 FQGNSA. The CDR3 region is CASSPTNRGNTEAFF. In DNA form, the CDR3 reads TGTGCCAGCAGCCCGACGAACAGGGGGAACACTGAAGCTTTCTTT.

This rearrangement joins TRBV5-1 to TRBJ2-6, with D possibly being TRBD1 (5 bases). Deletions cut 0 bases from V and 0 bases from J, with 10 bases between. The germline gives CDR1 SGHRS, CDR2 YFSETQ. CDR3 length: 17 residues. The CDR3 bases are TGCGCCAGCAGCTTGGAAGGGGTCCACTCTGGGGCCAACGTCCTGACTTTC. Encoded protein: CASSLEGVHSGANVLTF. Full variable domain (outside the CDR3, taken from reference TRBV5-1 and TRBJ2-6): KAGVTQTPRYLIKTRGQQVTLSCSPISGHRSVSWYQQTPGQGLQFLFEYFSETQRNKGNFPGRFSGRQFSNSRSEMNVSTLELGDSALYLCASSLEGVHSGANVLTFGAGSRLTVL.

The chain recombines TRBV7-6 with TRBJ2-5; no clear D gene. Matching the DNA end better, TRBJ2-7 makes the J call doubtful. Germline CDR1 and CDR2: SGHVS and FNYEAQ. The CDR3 has 13 residues. CDR3 nucleotide sequence: TGTGCCAGCAGCTTAGAAAACGAGGACGAGCAGTACTTC. It specifies CASSLENEDEQYF.

J is TRBJ1-4 and V is TRBV7-2; D ambiguous. The CDR3 has 18 residues. The V end lost 5 bases, the J end lost 0 bases, and 19 bases lay between the germline ends. Per the germline V gene, CDR1 is SGHTA and CDR2 is FQGNSA. CDR3 amino acids: CASSLLYSPIATNEKLFF. CDR3 coding DNA: TGTGCCAGCAGCCTACTTTACTCACCAATTGCAACTAATGAAAAACTGTTTTTT.

The J gene is TRBJ2-4, the V gene TRBV7-3; either TRBD1 or TRBD2 may fit D (5 bases each). In germline, CDR1 is SGHTA, CDR2 FQGTGA. The V end lost 2 bases, the J end lost 8 bases, and 10 bases lay between the germline ends. CDR3 length: 13 amino acids. CDR3 coding DNA: TGTGCCAGCAGCTTATATGTGGGGGACATTCAGTACTTC. It yields the protein CASSLYVGDIQYF.